What follows are 5 T cell receptor beta chains derived from one specimen sequenced in a study of cytomegalovirus exposure and HLA in healthy donors. Primers for the PCR totalled 60 Vbeta and 13 Jbeta. The assay was immunoSEQ multiplex PCR, and TCRdb's table has in-frame clones only and misses some. Here the sample spans about 300,000 clones, 75% to 90% being singletons. Sequenced input: PBMCs. The receptors were sampled from a man in his forties in good health and CMV-seropositive.

The V and J genes are TRBV19 and TRBJ2-7, with D possibly matching TRBD2 (5 bases). Per the germline V gene, CDR1 is LNHDA and CDR2 is SQIVND (reference sequence). V was cut by 5 bases and J by 9 bases, with 11 bases left in between. CDR3 length: 11 amino acids. The CDR3, as DNA: TGTGCCAGTAGTTTCCGGGGAGTGCAGTACTTC. Its protein product is CASSFRGVQYF.

The gene calls are TRBV7-6 and TRBJ1-3; a possible D gene is TRBD1 (5 bases). The CDR3 loop spans 17 amino acids. Per the germline V gene, CDR1 is SGHVS and CDR2 is FNYEAQ. Trimming took 1 base from V and 3 from J, leaving 16 bases between them. Written as DNA, the CDR3 is TGTGCCAGCAGCTTAGTGCCCCTCGGGGGTGTTGGAAACACCATATATTTT. As protein: CASSLVPLGGVGNTIYF.

The J gene is TRBJ2-6, the V gene TRBV16; D might be TRBD2 (5 bases). The CDR3 is made up of 16 amino acids. Trimming took 1 base from V and 2 from J, leaving 9 bases between them. Germline CDR1 reads KGHSY; CDR2 reads FQNENV. The CDR3: CASSQFSGAGANVLTF. CDR3 in DNA: TGTGCCAGCAGCCAATTCTCCGGGGCTGGGGCCAACGTCCTGACTTTC.

For this clone: Within the sample, other DNA sequences also encode this same CDR3. The genes are TRBV7-9 and TRBJ2-7; 11 bases are a match to TRBD2. The CDR3 length is 14 residues. V gave up 4 bases and J gave up 1 base; unmatched junction bases: 0. Germline V gene sequence: CDR1 SEHNR, CDR2 FQNEAQ (reference sequence). The CDR3 sequence is CASSSSGGSYEQYF. CDR3 coding DNA: TGTGCCAGCAGCTCTAGCGGGGGGTCCTACGAGCAGTACTTC.

The CDR3 nucleotides are TGTGCCAGCAGCCCGTTTGGCGGGACAGGGCTTTACGAGCAGTACTTC. It is translated as CASSPFGGTGLYEQYF. The chain employs TRBV7-9 and TRBJ2-7, with TRBD1 identical over 9 bases. The V segment lost 5 bases and the J segment 4 bases; nucleotides outside the gene matches: 12. The CDR3 has 16 residues. Germline CDR1 reads SEHNR; CDR2 reads FQNEAQ (reference sequence).